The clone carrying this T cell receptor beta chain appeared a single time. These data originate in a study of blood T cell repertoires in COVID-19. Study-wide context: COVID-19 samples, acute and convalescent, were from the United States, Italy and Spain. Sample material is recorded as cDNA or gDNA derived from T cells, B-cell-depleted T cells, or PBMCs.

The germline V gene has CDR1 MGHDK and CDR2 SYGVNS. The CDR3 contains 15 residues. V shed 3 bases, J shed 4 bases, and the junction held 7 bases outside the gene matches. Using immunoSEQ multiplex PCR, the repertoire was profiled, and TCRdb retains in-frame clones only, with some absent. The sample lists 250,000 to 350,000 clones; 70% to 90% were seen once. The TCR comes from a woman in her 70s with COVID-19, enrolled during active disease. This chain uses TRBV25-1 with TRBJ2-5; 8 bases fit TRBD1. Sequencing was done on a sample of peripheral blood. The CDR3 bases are TGTGCCAGCAGTGACCCTTCCGGGACAGGAGAGACCCAGTACTTC. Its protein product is CASSDPSGTGETQYF.